The entry below describes one TCR beta chain. As yet, its antigen is unknown. Specified time point: pre-sensitization, week 0. Treatment defined: therapeutic diphenylcyclopropenone sensitization with weekly scalp DPC. This sample was included in a study of human T cells and chemical hapten exposure. Study at large: DPC at 0.01% went onto the upper back in patch tests, read at 6 days. Findings and limits, study-wide: The study found expanded TCRs formed significantly more large CDR3 similarity clusters than controls.

A single record per CDR3 protein comes from TCRdb applying MiXCR to the RACE reads. The data contain 300,000 to 450,000 distinct CDR3 sequences, about 5% of them singletons. This clonotype was obtained from a woman younger than 30 with alopecia areata. Some clones in this sample may be carry-over from other donors' samples. The specimen comprised whole blood, sampled in connection with sensitization to the hapten diphenylcyclopropenone (DPC).

The CDR3 DNA is TGTGCCAGCTCACCGGGGACAGCCGGGGGGGCTTTCTTT. This codes for CASSPGTAGGAFF. This sequence joins TRBV18 and TRBJ1-1, with TRBD1 matching over 7 bases. The trim removed 3 bases at V and 11 bases at J, leaving 9 bases unmatched. The germline CDR1 and CDR2 sequences are KGHSH and LQKENI. There are 13 residues in the CDR3.